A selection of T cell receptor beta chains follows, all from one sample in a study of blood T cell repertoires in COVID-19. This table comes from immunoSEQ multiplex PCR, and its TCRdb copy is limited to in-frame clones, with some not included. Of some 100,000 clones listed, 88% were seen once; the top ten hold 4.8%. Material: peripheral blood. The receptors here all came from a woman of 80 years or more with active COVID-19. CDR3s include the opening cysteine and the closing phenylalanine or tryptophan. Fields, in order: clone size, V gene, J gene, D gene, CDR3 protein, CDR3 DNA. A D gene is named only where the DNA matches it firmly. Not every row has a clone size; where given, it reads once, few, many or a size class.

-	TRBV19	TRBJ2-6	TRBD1	CASSTSGQTGANVLTF	TGTGCCAGTAGTACCTCGGGACAGACGGGGGCCAACGTCCTGACTTTC
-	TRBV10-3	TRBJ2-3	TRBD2	CAISETSGTDTQYF	TGTGCCATCAGTGAGACTAGCGGAACAGATACGCAGTATTTT
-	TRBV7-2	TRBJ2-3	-	CASSTRRSTGDTQYF	TGTGCCAGCAGCACGAGGAGAAGTACGGGGGATACGCAGTATTTT
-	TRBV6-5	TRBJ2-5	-	CASRTSSGQETQYF	TGTGCCAGCAGAACCTCGAGCGGGCAAGAGACCCAGTACTTC
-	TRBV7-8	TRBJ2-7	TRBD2	CASSYGTSVSYEQYF	TGTGCCAGCAGCTACGGGACTAGCGTTTCCTACGAGCAGTACTTC
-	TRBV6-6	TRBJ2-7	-	CASVGSRDEQYF	TGTGCCAGCGTCGGCAGCAGGGACGAGCAGTACTTC
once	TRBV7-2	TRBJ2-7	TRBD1	CASSLGQGYYEQYF	TGTGCCAGCAGCCTCGGACAGGGGTACTACGAGCAGTACTTC
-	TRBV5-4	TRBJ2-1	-	CASSSPRQGRVGEQFF	TGTGCCAGCAGCTCACCTCGACAGGGGAGGGTTGGTGAGCAGTTCTTC
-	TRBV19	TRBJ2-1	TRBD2	CASSISGGTNNEQFF	TGTGCCAGTAGTATCAGCGGGGGGACTAACAATGAGCAGTTCTTC
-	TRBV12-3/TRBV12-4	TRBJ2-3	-	CASRDLGAQYF	TGTGCCAGCCGCGATCTGGGCGCGCAGTATTTT
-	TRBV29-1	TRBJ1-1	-	CSVGGYGLNTEAFF	TGCAGCGTTGGAGGTTACGGTTTGAACACTGAAGCTTTCTTT
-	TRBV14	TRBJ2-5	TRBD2	CASSQVREVGETQYF	TGTGCCAGCAGCCAGGTGCGGGAGGTCGGAGAGACCCAGTACTTC
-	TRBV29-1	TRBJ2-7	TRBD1	CSVGRTGYEQYF	TGCAGCGTTGGAAGGACAGGCTACGAGCAGTACTTC
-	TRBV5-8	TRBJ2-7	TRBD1	CASSLQTGVDYEQYF	TGTGCCAGCAGCTTACAGACAGGGGTGGACTACGAGCAGTACTTC
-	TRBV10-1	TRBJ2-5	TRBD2	CASSELRGREETQYF	TGCGCCAGCAGTGAGCTTCGCGGGAGGGAAGAGACCCAGTACTTC
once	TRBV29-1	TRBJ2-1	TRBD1	CSVERGQGNEQFF	TGCAGCGTTGAAAGGGGACAGGGAAATGAGCAGTTCTTC
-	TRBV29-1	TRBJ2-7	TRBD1	CSVGDRDEQYF	TGCAGCGTCGGTGACAGGGACGAGCAGTACTTC
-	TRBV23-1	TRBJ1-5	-	CASSQTRSSNQPQHF	TGCGCCAGCAGTCAAACGCGCTCTAGTAATCAGCCCCAGCATTTT
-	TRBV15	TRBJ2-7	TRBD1	CATSGDRGQSYIYEQYF	TGTGCCACCAGCGGCGACAGGGGCCAATCCTATATCTACGAGCAGTACTTC
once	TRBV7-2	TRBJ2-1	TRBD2	CASSQGPRLAGGSVGEQFF	TGTGCCAGCAGCCAAGGACCCCGACTAGCGGGAGGTTCAGTGGGTGAGCAGTTCTTC
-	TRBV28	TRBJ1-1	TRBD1	CASSSWDRPMNTEAFF	TGTGCCAGCAGTTCCTGGGACAGACCCATGAACACTGAAGCTTTCTTT
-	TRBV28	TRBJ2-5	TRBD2	CASSLRVSGRIQETQYF	TGTGCCAGCAGTTTGAGGGTTAGCGGGAGGATTCAAGAGACCCAGTACTTC
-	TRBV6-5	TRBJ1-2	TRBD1	CASTRTGGIGGYTF	TGTGCCAGCACCCGCACAGGGGGCATAGGTGGCTACACCTTC
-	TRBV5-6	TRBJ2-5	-	CASSLTSLETQYF	TGTGCCAGCAGCTTGACTAGCTTAGAGACCCAGTACTTC
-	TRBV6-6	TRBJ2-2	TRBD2	CASSTSVKAGGELFF	TGTGCCAGCAGTACTAGCGTCAAAGCGGGTGGGGAGCTGTTTTTT
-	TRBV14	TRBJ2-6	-	CASSRQNSGANVLTF	TGTGCCAGCAGCCGGCAGAACTCTGGGGCCAACGTCCTGACTTTC
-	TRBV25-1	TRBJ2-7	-	CVVAPGGYEQYF	TGTGTGGTGGCCCCCGGGGGCTACGAGCAGTACTTC
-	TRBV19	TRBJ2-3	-	CASSISVLARDTQYF	TGTGCCAGTAGTATTAGTGTCCTAGCGAGAGATACGCAGTATTTT
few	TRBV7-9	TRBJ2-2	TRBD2	CASSLGLAVNTGELFF	TGTGCCAGCAGCTTGGGACTAGCGGTGAACACCGGGGAGCTGTTTTTT
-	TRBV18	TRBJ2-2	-	CASSPPNVLAAGELFF	TGTGCCAGCTCACCACCGAATGTGCTAGCAGCCGGGGAGCTGTTTTTT
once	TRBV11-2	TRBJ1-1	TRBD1	CASSAKQGTEAFF	TGTGCCAGCAGCGCAAAACAGGGGACTGAAGCTTTCTTT
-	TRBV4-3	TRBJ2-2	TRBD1	CASSQVGPGGTGELFF	TGCGCCAGCAGCCAAGTGGGGCCAGGGGGCACCGGGGAGCTGTTTTTT
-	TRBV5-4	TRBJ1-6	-	CASSHRDTVIPLHF	TGTGCCAGCAGCCACCGGGACACCGTCATACCCCTCCACTTT
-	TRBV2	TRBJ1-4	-	CASSSSGVSNEKLFF	TGTGCCAGTAGTTCCTCGGGGGTTTCTAATGAAAAACTGTTTTTT
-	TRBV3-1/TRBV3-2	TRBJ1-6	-	CASSQDQAGPNSPLHF	TGTGCCAGCAGCCAAGATCAGGCGGGGCCTAATTCGCCCCTCCACTTT
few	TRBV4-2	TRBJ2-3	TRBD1	CASSRGQGQDTQYF	TGTGCCAGCAGCCGCGGACAGGGACAAGATACGCAGTATTTT
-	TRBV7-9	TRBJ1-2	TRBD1	CASSLSRTGIYGYTF	TGTGCCAGCAGCTTATCTAGGACAGGAATCTATGGCTACACCTTC
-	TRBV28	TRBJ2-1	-	CASSLRETGNEQFF	TGTGCCAGCAGTTTAAGGGAGACGGGTAATGAGCAGTTCTTC
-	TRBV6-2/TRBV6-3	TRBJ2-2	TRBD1	CASSDDRGGPGELFF	TGTGCCAGCAGTGATGACAGGGGAGGACCCGGGGAGCTGTTTTTT
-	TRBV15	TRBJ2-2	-	CATSRGAPPPAGELFF	TGTGCCACCAGCAGAGGGGCTCCCCCCCCTGCCGGGGAGCTGTTTTTT
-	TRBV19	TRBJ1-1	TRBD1	CASKAEGARTEAFF	TGTGCCAGTAAGGCCGAGGGGGCTAGGACTGAAGCTTTCTTT
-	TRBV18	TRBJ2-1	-	CASSPGALSYNEQFF	TGTGCCAGCTCACCAGGGGCGCTATCCTACAATGAGCAGTTCTTC
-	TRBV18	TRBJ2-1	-	CASSPGGRFNNEQFF	TGTGCCAGCTCACCAGGAGGGAGGTTTAACAATGAGCAGTTCTTC
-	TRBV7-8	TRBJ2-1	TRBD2	CASSSRTSGSSYNEQFF	TGTGCCAGCAGCTCGCGGACTAGCGGGTCTTCCTACAATGAGCAGTTCTTC
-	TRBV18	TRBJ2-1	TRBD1	CASSPQGAQNEQFF	TGTGCCAGCTCACCACAGGGGGCTCAGAATGAGCAGTTCTTC
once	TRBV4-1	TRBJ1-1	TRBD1	CASSQVSDRVVAFF	TGCGCCAGCAGCCAAGTCTCGGACAGGGTGGTGGCTTTCTTT
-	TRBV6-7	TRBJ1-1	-	CASSYSRGCMNTEAFF	TGTGCCAGCAGTTACTCCCGGGGTTGCATGAACACTGAAGCTTTCTTT
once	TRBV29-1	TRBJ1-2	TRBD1	CSVGGDRGYGYTF	TGCAGCGTTGGGGGTGACAGGGGCTATGGCTACACCTTC